Sequencing of this TCR beta chain was carried out in a study of CD8+ T cells in alopecia areata. Looking at the study overall: For the treated group, dosing was oral tofacitinib at 5 to 10 mg twice daily. Tofacitinib dosing lasted 6 to 18 months, which was then followed by 6 months off drug. Findings and caveats of the study: Scalp repertoires also include resident alphabeta T cells from normal skin.

This clone was seen once. Its specificity is unknown. cDNA reverse transcribed from extracted RNA served as the sequencing template. Sequencing used immunoSEQ multiplex PCR; TCRdb keeps in-frame clones, though not all of them. The table has around 50,000 clones, 90% to 97% seen once. Germline CDR1 and CDR2: SQVTM and ANQGSEA. The CDR3 sequence is 13 residues long. Trimming removed 4 bases at V and 3 bases at J, with 9 bases between. The source was CD8+ T cells sorted from blood, collected at week 0. This chain joins TRBV29-1 and TRBJ2-2; a weak D match, TRBD1 (6 bases). The receptor was isolated from a human donor with alopecia areata. In DNA, the CDR3 is TGCAGCGTTGCCAGGGGCGACACCGGGGAGCTGTTTTTT. Amino acid sequence: CSVARGDTGELFF.